This T cell receptor (beta chain) derives from a study of OX40 agonist ivuxolimab in advanced cancers. TCRdb's copy holds only in-frame clones and misses some; the assay was immunoSEQ multiplex PCR. The sample includes about 94,000 clones, approximately 93% seen only once; the top ten take more than 0.15%. Study-level findings and limits: Clonal expansion among partial responders at 0.1-3.0 mg/kg ranked near the lowest.

The CDR3 covers 16 residues. Trimming left V 4 bases short and J 0 bases short, with 15 bases between. Germline CDR1 and CDR2: SGHRS and YFSETQ. This clone was found once. The antigen is undetermined. Sequenced material: CD4+ or CD8+ T cells sorted from blood, taken in a trial of the OX40 agonist ivuxolimab. The chain joins TRBV5-1 to TRBJ2-3; D gene uncertain. The sequence derives from an adult with an advanced solid tumor such as melanoma, head and neck, liver or kidney cancer. CDR3 in amino acids: CASSPSPPASTDTQYF. In DNA, the CDR3 is TGCGCCAGCAGCCCCTCACCCCCGGCTAGCACAGATACGCAGTATTTT.